This T cell receptor beta chain comes out of a study of response to subunit inactivated influenza vaccine. This clonotype was picked up many times. One entry per CDR3 protein results from TCRdb running MiXCR on the RT-PCR reads. The data contain around 570,000 distinct CDR3 sequences, roughly 12% of them singletons. These data were also filed under a second study, of T cells expressing NK-cell markers. This second study notes: In generating TCR beta cDNA, 5'RACE template switching with UMIs was used.

The TCR sequence derives from a man in his fifties who received an inactivated influenza vaccine. The sequences come from PBMCs from blood, collected on the day of vaccination.

This chain's CDR3 is CASSMTTSRLGETQYF. In nucleotides, the CDR3 is TGTGCCAGTAGTATGACGACTAGCCGATTGGGAGAGACCCAGTACTTC. The chain has TRBV19 and TRBJ2-5; 7 bases map to TRBD2. Per germline, CDR1 LNHDA and CDR2 SQIVND (reference sequence). Trimming at V came to 3 bases and at J to 4 bases, leaving 11 bases not matched to a gene. This CDR3 is built from 16 residues. Drawing the rest from reference TRBV19 and TRBJ2-5, the complete variable domain is DGGITQSPKYLFRKEGQNVTLSCEQNLNHDAMYWYRQDPGQGLRLIYYSQIVNDFQKGDIAEGYSVSREKKESFPLTVTSAQKNPTAFYLCASSMTTSRLGETQYFGPGTRLLVL.